This paragraph covers one T cell receptor (beta chain) sequence. This record comes from a study of blood T cell repertoires in COVID-19. Study summary: Acute and convalescent COVID-19 samples came from the United States, Italy and Spain.

Germline V gene lookup returns CDR1 SGHAT and CDR2 FQNNGV. The germline V and J ends were trimmed by 6 bases and 3 bases, with 15 bases remaining between them. This CDR3 is 15 amino acids long. Repertoires were generated with immunoSEQ multiplex PCR, while TCRdb's copy carries only in-frame clones and drops some. Of approximately 120,000 clones in the sample, approximately 89% were seen once. This sequence was found in a woman older than 75 with COVID-19, enrolled during active disease. The sample comprised peripheral blood. The rearrangement links TRBV11-2 to TRBJ2-1; tentative D call: TRBD2 (6 bases). This CDR3 reads CASRPAGTGYNEQFF. DNA for the CDR3: TGTGCCAGCAGGCCCGCCGGGACTGGCTACAATGAGCAGTTCTTC.